This T cell receptor (beta chain) was recovered during a study of blood T cells in healthy people across ages. Study results and caveats: Whereas aged donors had fewer naive CD4+ cells, long-lived donors had more of them and higher diversity.

The people who gave samples were healthy Caucasians from Russia, aged roughly 6 to 95. About this clonotype: Its antigen is not identified.

Combining a sample-barcoded 5' primer with a J-beta primer mix, a second PCR ran for about 7 to 12 cycles. Through a template-switch adaptor with 12 random nucleotides, each cDNA molecule received a tag. Each single sample gave us at least 3 million CDR3-containing paired-end reads. TCRdb processed the 5' RACE reads anew with MiXCR; each CDR3 protein has one entry. Here the sample spans approximately 730,000 distinct CDR3 sequences, 40% to 65% being singletons. CDR3 length: 13 residues. The V and J ends lost 0 bases and 5 bases respectively, with 7 bases between them. The germline V gene has CDR1 LGHDT and CDR2 YNNKEL (reference sequence).

The sequence derives from a man older than 75 in good health. The sample consisted of blood. This chain joins TRBV3-1 and TRBJ2-5; D unclear. CDR3 sequence (DNA): TGTGCCAGCAGCCAAGATCCTAGGGAGACCCAGTACTTC. It codes for CASSQDPRETQYF.